Listed here are 30 T cell receptor beta chains from one sample, sequenced in a study of molecular identifiers for immune sequencing clone quantification. TCRdb ran MiXCR on the PCR reads and lists one entry per CDR3 protein. The sample carries about 330,000 distinct CDR3 sequences, roughly a quarter recorded once. Sequencing input: naive CD8+ T cells from blood, with Jurkat cell RNA spiked in. Subset: FACS-sorted CD8+CD4-CCR7+CD45RA+ naive T cells. The receptors derive from a human donor in good health. Some libraries in this study had Jurkat cell RNA spiked in.

This clonotype occurred a few times. Written as DNA, the CDR3 is TGTGCCAGCAGTTTTAGCGGGAATCACATTAGCACAGATACGCAGTATTTT. Its translation: CASSFSGNHISTDTQYF. The chain joins TRBV28 to TRBJ2-3; 8 bases line up with TRBD2. V shed 3 bases and J 0 bases; nucleotides not matched to a gene: 8. CDR3 length: 17 amino acids. Germline CDR1 and CDR2: MDHEN and SYDVKM.

The sample holds a few counts of this clonotype. The chain employs TRBV6-5 and TRBJ1-1; the match to TRBD1 covers 7 bases. Losses at the gene ends were 4 bases for V and 5 bases for J; bases not matched to a gene: 7. This CDR3 has 14 amino acids. Germline CDR1 is MNHEY and CDR2 is SVGAGI. The CDR3 DNA follows: TGTGCCAGCAGTTGGCAGGGGGTTGGAACTGAAGCTTTCTTT. Its translation: CASSWQGVGTEAFF.

The V call is TRBV5-6, the J call TRBJ2-7; D might be TRBD1 (5 bases). The V gene's germline CDR1 is SGHDT and CDR2 YYEEEE. V lost 4 bases, J lost 0 bases, and 17 bases lay in between. This CDR3 has 16 residues. This chain's CDR3 is CASSTWTRPPSYEQYF. In nucleotides, the CDR3 is TGTGCCAGCAGCACATGGACAAGGCCTCCCTCCTACGAGCAGTACTTC.

To note about this clonotype: Germline is not matched at one junction end, which may reflect a read error. The chain recombines TRBV4-1 with TRBJ2-7, with D perhaps matching TRBD1 (6 bases). The germline CDR1 and CDR2 sequences are MGHRA and YSYEKL. CDR3 length: 14 residues. CDR3 loop: CANSQDTGTYEQYF. CDR3 DNA sequence: TGCGCCAACAGCCAAGATACAGGGACCTACGAGCAGTACTTC.

This clonotype was seen repeatedly, ten times or more. The genes are TRBV4-1 and TRBJ2-3; 7 bases match TRBD1. This CDR3 is 16 amino acids long. Looked up from germline, CDR1 is MGHRA and CDR2 is YSYEKL. Losses at the gene ends were 3 bases for V and 0 bases for J; bases not matched to a gene: 6. The CDR3 DNA reads as TGCGCCAGCAGCCAGTACCAGGACAGGAGCACAGATACGCAGTATTTT. The encoded protein is CASSQYQDRSTDTQYF.

J is TRBJ1-5 and V is TRBV28; no clear D. The germline V gene has CDR1 MDHEN and CDR2 SYDVKM. The V end was cut by 0 bases, the J end by 3 bases, with 6 bases between. CDR3 length: 14 amino acids. The CDR3 DNA reads TGTGCCAGCAGTTTATGGGGCGCCAATCAGCCCCAGCATTTT. This gives the protein CASSLWGANQPQHF.

A word on this clonotype: This may stem from a read error, because a much larger clone lies one nucleotide away. This chain joins TRBV2 and TRBJ1-4; perhaps TRBD1 as D (6 bases). The V gene's germline CDR1 is SNHLY and CDR2 FYNNEI. This CDR3 is 16 amino acids long. CDR3 in DNA: TGTGCCTCCGAGGAGGGGGGGGCGCGGACTAGTGAAAAACTGTTTTTT. Its protein is CASEEGGARTSEKLFF.

In its sample, this clonotype was seen a few times. This rearrangement joins TRBV29-1 to TRBJ2-2; 7 nucleotides align to TRBD1. The CDR3 consists of 15 residues. V was pared by 7 bases and J by 1 base, with 9 bases of the junction left unmatched. From germline, CDR1 is SQVTM and CDR2 ANQGSEA. CDR3 sequence: CSATSGTENTGELFF. The CDR3 nucleotides are TGCAGCGCGACCTCCGGGACAGAGAACACCGGGGAGCTGTTTTTT.

The chain employs TRBV11-2 and TRBJ2-3; either TRBD1 or TRBD2 may supply D (6 bases each). Trimming left V 5 bases short and J 4 bases short, with 16 bases between. The germline gives CDR1 SGHAT, CDR2 FQNNGV. CDR3 length: 15 residues. Here the CDR3 reads CASSRGQGAPDTQYF. CDR3 in DNA: TGTGCCAGCAGCCGGGGGCAGGGAGCTCCAGATACGCAGTATTTT.

Note on this clonotype: A much bigger clone sits one base away, suggesting this may be a read error. The rearrangement joins TRBV20-1 to TRBJ2-7, with 9 bases fitting TRBD2. V lost 3 bases, J lost 3 bases, and 9 bases stayed unmatched. The CDR3 loop spans 15 amino acids. In germline, CDR1 is DFQATT, CDR2 SNEGSKA (reference sequence). The CDR3 DNA reads as TGCAGTGCTAGGGGCGGGAGGGCCCCTTACTACGAGCAGTACTTC. Residues: CSARGGRAPYYEQYF.

The rearrangement joins TRBV27 to TRBJ2-1; perhaps TRBD2 as D (6 bases). The CDR3 length is 12 residues. The germline gives CDR1 MNHEY, CDR2 SMNVEV (reference sequence). Trimming took 8 bases from V and 9 from J, leaving 14 bases between them. The CDR3 protein is CASGDLAREQFF. The CDR3 bases are TGTGCCAGCGGGGACCTAGCGCGTGAGCAGTTCTTC.

This clonotype appeared many times. The chain is built from TRBV19 and TRBJ2-7, with 8 nucleotides matching TRBD1. The CDR3 length is 14 residues. CDR1 and CDR2 (germline): LNHDA, SQIVND (reference sequence). Germline trimming cut 5 bases from V and 5 bases from J; bases unmatched to any gene: 8. The CDR3 DNA follows: TGTGCCAGTAGTCCCCGGACAGGGAGGCACGAGCAGTACTTC. Translation gives CASSPRTGRHEQYF.

A few counts support this clonotype. The chain is built from TRBV23-1 and TRBJ2-5, with a possible D match to TRBD2 (5 bases). TRBV23-1 is identified as an open reading frame with a role that is uncertain. Between the trimmed V and J ends, which lost 7 bases and 2 bases, there was a span of 26 bases. The CDR3 has 18 amino acids. This chain's CDR3 is CASIRNGEGGWLQETQYF. The CDR3 DNA follows: TGCGCCAGCATCCGAAATGGTGAGGGTGGGTGGCTTCAAGAGACCCAGTACTTC.

This clonotype has ten or more counts. This chain uses TRBV7-8 with TRBJ1-3; D is possibly TRBD1 (6 bases). From germline, CDR1 is SGHVS and CDR2 FQNEAQ. Trimming removed 5 bases at V and 0 bases at J, with 17 bases between. This CDR3 spans 17 amino acids. CDR3 nucleotides: TGTGCCAGCAGCCCGAGGGGGATAAGCTCCTCTGGAAACACCATATATTTT. It yields the protein CASSPRGISSSGNTIYF.

J is TRBJ1-2 and V is TRBV11-2; D might be TRBD1 (6 bases). CDR1 is SGHAT, CDR2 FQNNGV, per germline. Trimming shortened V by 0 bases and J by 3 bases, and 11 bases separated the two germline ends. CDR3 size: 15 residues. The CDR3 sequence is CASSLEAGADYGYTF. DNA for the CDR3: TGTGCCAGCAGCTTAGAGGCAGGGGCTGACTATGGCTACACCTTC.

This clonotype was observed many times. This chain connects TRBV28 to TRBJ2-3; D unresolved. The germline V and J ends were trimmed by 5 bases and 6 bases, with 15 bases remaining between them. Germline V gene lookup returns CDR1 MDHEN and CDR2 SYDVKM. The CDR3 runs 14 residues. CDR3 region: CASSTPSEGDTQYF. The CDR3 DNA reads as TGTGCCAGCAGTACTCCGTCAGAAGGGGATACGCAGTATTTT.

Many counts were recorded for this clonotype. This chain uses TRBV6-6 with TRBJ2-5, with D maybe TRBD2 (5 bases). Deletions cut 5 bases from V and 9 bases from J, with 22 bases between. CDR3 length equals 15 residues. Germline CDR1 is MNHNY and CDR2 is SVGAGI (reference sequence). Here the CDR3 DNA reads TGTGCCAGCAGTAACCACCCCGGGGAGCTCGCGGCCCAGTACTTC. Its protein is CASSNHPGELAAQYF.

CDR3: CASSLDVSGVSTEAFF. DNA of the CDR3: TGTGCCAGCAGCTTAGATGTGTCAGGGGTTAGCACTGAAGCTTTCTTT. The rearrangement links TRBV11-2 to TRBJ1-1; TRBD1 is a possible D gene (6 bases). With 0 bases removed from V and 4 bases from J, the gap between germline ends came to 15 bases. The CDR3 has 16 residues. CDR1 and CDR2 from the germline V gene are SGHAT and FQNNGV.

In the case of this clonotype: Given a much more abundant clone one base away, this may be a read error. The rearrangement joins TRBV7-2 to TRBJ2-7; the match to TRBD2 covers 8 bases. There are 13 residues in the CDR3. J lost 3 bases, V lost 8 bases, and 6 bases had no gene match. Germline CDR1 and CDR2: SGHTA and FQGNSA. CDR3 sequence reads: CASGSGLGYEQYF. The CDR3 region has the DNA TGTGCCAGCGGCTCGGGACTAGGCTACGAGCAGTACTTC.

This clonotype appeared a few times. CDR3 region: CASSQEGRDTQYF. CDR3 sequence (DNA): TGTGCCAGCAGCCAAGAAGGTAGAGATACGCAGTATTTT. The V gene is TRBV3-1, the J gene TRBJ2-3; D uncertain. V gave up 0 bases and J gave up 5 bases, with 6 bases separating them. In germline, CDR1 is LGHDT, CDR2 YNNKEL (reference sequence). This CDR3 is built from 13 residues.

This clonotype appeared many times. This chain connects TRBV20-1 to TRBJ2-5; perhaps TRBD1 as D (6 bases). This CDR3 spans 18 amino acids. The ends were cut back, 0 bases at V and 2 bases at J, with 22 bases in the middle. Looked up from germline, CDR1 is DFQATT and CDR2 is SNEGSKA (reference sequence). The chain's CDR3 is CSARDFQTPGQLQETQYF. The CDR3 coding sequence is TGCAGTGCTAGAGATTTCCAGACACCGGGACAACTACAAGAGACCCAGTACTTC.

The chain employs TRBV12-3 or TRBV12-4 and TRBJ2-7; no clear D. Trimming shortened V by 6 bases and J by 2 bases, and 5 bases separated the two germline ends. The CDR3 is 11 residues long. CDR3 nucleotides: TGTGCCAGCAGGGAAACCTACGAGCAGTACTTC. Residues: CASRETYEQYF.

This clonotype has only a few counts. The chain employs TRBV5-6 and TRBJ2-5; weak D call: TRBD1 (5 bases). The CDR3 consists of 15 residues. Germline V gives CDR1 SGHDT, CDR2 YYEEEE. With 5 bases removed from V and 4 bases from J, the gap between germline ends came to 18 bases. CDR3 residues: CASRGRAGPGETQYF. In DNA form, the CDR3 reads TGTGCCAGCAGAGGCCGGGCAGGGCCAGGAGAGACCCAGTACTTC.

The chain combines TRBV27 with TRBJ2-2; 9 bases map to TRBD2. V trimming: 2 bases; J trimming: 5 bases; junction bases outside the gene matches: 9. Per germline, CDR1 MNHEY and CDR2 SMNVEV (reference sequence). The CDR3 consists of 17 residues. CDR3 sequence reads: CASSLLVPSGKTGELFF. The DNA of the CDR3 is TGTGCCAGCAGTTTACTCGTACCTAGCGGGAAGACCGGGGAGCTGTTTTTT.

This clonotype was detected ten times or more. The chain has TRBV9 and TRBJ2-1, with 9 bases lining up with TRBD1. Germline CDR1 is SGDLS and CDR2 is YYNGEE. J lost 4 bases, V lost 4 bases, and 9 bases had no gene match. This CDR3 comprises 16 residues. Here the CDR3 DNA reads TGTGCCAGCAGCCCAGAAGACAGGGGGTCGTACAATGAGCAGTTCTTC. This translates into CASSPEDRGSYNEQFF.

To note about this clonotype: A much larger clone differs from this one at a single base, so this may be a read error. V usage is TRBV28 and J usage is TRBJ2-3; D uncertain. CDR1 MDHEN and CDR2 SYDVKM come from the germline V gene. The length of the CDR3 is 13 residues. V lost 2 bases to trimming and J lost 10 bases, with 13 bases between them. The CDR3 DNA follows: TGTGCCAGCAGTTTAATTGGTTGGGATGCGCAGTATTTT. Translated, it gives CASSLIGWDAQYF.

This clonotype appeared many times. The chain recombines TRBV12-3 or TRBV12-4 with TRBJ2-4; 7 bases match TRBD1. V lost 0 bases, J lost 1 base, and 3 bases stayed unmatched. The length of the CDR3 is 16 residues. The CDR3, as DNA: TGTGCCAGCAGTTTAGCCCTGACAGGGGCCAAAAACATTCAGTACTTC. It encodes CASSLALTGAKNIQYF.

This clonotype was observed a handful of times. The rearrangement uses TRBV4-3 and TRBJ1-2; 9 nucleotides agree with TRBD1. Germline V CDR1 and CDR2: LGHNA, YSLEER. The CDR3 runs 15 residues. Trimming took 4 bases from V and 7 from J; bases not matched to a gene: 10. DNA for the CDR3: TGCGCCAGCAGCCCGTGGACAGGGGCGGGAAGTGGCTACACCTTC. Its translation is CASSPWTGAGSGYTF.

There are many counts of this clonotype. J is TRBJ2-6 and V is TRBV29-1, with D perhaps TRBD2 (5 bases). Trimming pared 8 bases from V and 0 bases from J, leaving 11 bases between. This CDR3 comprises 14 residues. Germline loops: CDR1 SQVTM, CDR2 ANQGSEA. The DNA of the CDR3 is TGCAGCACCTTGGACTCCTCTGGGGCCAACGTCCTGACTTTC. Encoded protein: CSTLDSSGANVLTF.

This clonotype was found a few times. The V call is TRBV4-1, the J call TRBJ1-1; tentative D call: TRBD1 (5 bases). The germline V gene encodes CDR1 MGHRA and CDR2 YSYEKL. Trimming stripped 3 bases from V and 3 bases from J, with 11 bases between. The CDR3 is 14 residues long. CDR3 loop: CASSHLTAYTEAFF. CDR3 bases: TGCGCCAGCAGCCACCTGACAGCATACACTGAAGCTTTCTTT.